This T cell receptor beta chain is drawn from a study of blood T cell repertoires in COVID-19. Sequenced by immunoSEQ multiplex PCR; TCRdb stores in-frame clones only, minus some. The sample holds 540,000 or so clones, about 88% seen once. The germline CDR1 and CDR2 sequences are SGDLS and YYNGEE. V dropped 4 bases and J dropped 8; count of bases not matched to a gene: 6. The CDR3 is 13 residues long. The Seattle site enrolled patients during active infection and followed them longitudinally. This rearrangement joins TRBV9 to TRBJ1-1, with TRBD1 matching over 9 bases. This clonotype was obtained from a woman in her forties or fifties with COVID-19, enrolled during active disease. The sample taken for sequencing was peripheral blood. The CDR3 region is CASSTGTGPEAFF. CDR3 coding DNA: TGTGCCAGCAGCACCGGGACAGGGCCCGAAGCTTTCTTT.